The 22 T cell receptor beta chains below come from one sample, sequenced in a study of molecular identifiers for immune sequencing clone quantification. Using its own MiXCR run on the PCR reads, TCRdb lists one record per CDR3 protein. The table has 35,000 to 40,000 distinct CDR3 sequences, about a fifth seen once. Sequences were obtained from naive CD8+ T cells from blood, with Jurkat cell RNA spiked in. As for subset: FACS-sorted CD8+CD4-CCR7+CD45RA+ naive T cells. The source is a human donor in good health. Some libraries in this study had Jurkat cell RNA spiked in.

This clonotype has a handful of counts. A much larger clone differs by one base, so this may be a read error. The chain combines TRBV30 with TRBJ2-3; D is ambiguous. Germline values: CDR1 GTSNPN, CDR2 SVGIG (reference sequence). The CDR3 is 13 residues long. Trimming removed 1 base from V and 2 bases from J, with 7 bases in between. The CDR3: CAWSALYTDTQYF. In DNA form, the CDR3 reads TGTGCCTGGAGTGCCCTATACACAGATACGCAGTATTTT.

As for this clonotype: A read error is possible here, since a much larger clone lies one base away. V is TRBV6-2 or TRBV6-3 and J is TRBJ1-1; 7 bases agree with TRBD1. V gave up 5 bases and J gave up 7 bases; unmatched junction bases: 7. The germline gives CDR1 MNHEY, CDR2 SVGEGT. This CDR3 spans 13 amino acids. CDR3 region: CASSTMGQNEAFF. The CDR3 DNA follows: TGTGCCAGCAGTACAATGGGACAGAATGAAGCTTTCTTT.

Worth noting for this clonotype: One base away lies a much larger clone, so this may be a sequencing read error. This chain connects TRBV7-6 to TRBJ2-5; D is unresolved. The CDR3 runs 13 residues. Germline assignment: CDR1 SGHVS and CDR2 FNYEAQ. The CDR3 here is CASSLYPQGTQYF. CDR3 coding DNA: TGTGCCAGCAGCTTATATCCTCAAGGGACCCAGTACTTC.

This clonotype was picked up many times. This chain uses TRBV6-1 with TRBJ2-7; no reliable D call. Germline V gives CDR1 MNHNS, CDR2 SASEGT. The CDR3 contains 10 residues. Between the trimmed V and J ends, which lost 3 bases and 3 bases, there was a span of 0 bases. The CDR3 is CASSDYEQYF. DNA of the CDR3: TGTGCCAGCAGTGACTACGAGCAGTACTTC.

This clonotype was counted a single time. Since a much larger clone is just one base distant, this may be a read error. The chain links TRBV30 to TRBJ2-3; tentatively, D is TRBD1 (6 bases). V was cut by 2 bases and J by 1 base, with 13 bases left in between. The germline gives CDR1 GTSNPN, CDR2 SVGIG (reference sequence). This CDR3 has 15 amino acids. CDR3 sequence: CAWSIGGSGTDTQYF. In nucleotides, the CDR3 is TGTGCCTGGAGTATAGGGGGTTCCGGCACAGATACGCAGTATTTT.

This chain connects TRBV30 to TRBJ2-1; 9 positions match TRBD1. V shed 5 bases and J 8 bases; nucleotides not matched to a gene: 4. CDR1 GTSNPN and CDR2 SVGIG come from the germline V gene (reference sequence). This CDR3 comprises 12 residues. CDR3 residues: CAWDRGFDEQFF. In DNA form, the CDR3 reads TGTGCCTGGGACAGGGGGTTCGATGAGCAGTTCTTC.

This clonotype was picked up many times. This chain uses TRBV7-9 with TRBJ2-7; D uncertain. CDR1 is SEHNR and CDR2 is FQNEAQ in the germline V gene (reference sequence). V lost 1 base, J lost 6 bases, and 7 bases lay in between. The length of the CDR3 is 12 residues. CDR3 sequence reads: CASSLVAGEQYF. The CDR3 nucleotides read TGTGCCAGCAGCTTAGTAGCAGGCGAGCAGTACTTC.

This clonotype was counted many times. The chain is built from TRBV27 and TRBJ2-7; D gene uncertain. The CDR3 contains 11 residues. V was cut by 8 bases and J by 3 bases, with 8 bases left in between. In germline, CDR1 is MNHEY, CDR2 SMNVEV (reference sequence). CDR3 loop: CASRYGYEQYF. Here the CDR3 DNA reads TGTGCCAGCCGTTATGGCTACGAGCAGTACTTC.

This clonotype was recorded only once. With a much larger clone just one base away, this may be a read error. The CDR3 here is CSMGPFRSGISYEQYF. Written as DNA, the CDR3 is TGCAGTATGGGACCCTTCAGGTCGGGAATCTCCTACGAGCAGTACTTC. The chain has TRBV20-1 and TRBJ2-7; D tentatively fits TRBD1 or TRBD2 (5 bases each). CDR1 and CDR2 from the germline V gene are DFQATT and SNEGSKA (reference sequence). V lost 8 bases to trimming and J lost 0 bases, with 23 bases between them. CDR3 size: 16 residues.

In this sample, this clonotype turned up many times. V is TRBV27 and J is TRBJ1-1; no definite D call. V was cut by 4 bases and J by 7 bases, with 13 bases left in between. Germline V CDR1 and CDR2: MNHEY, SMNVEV (reference sequence). The CDR3 spans 13 residues. CDR3 nucleotides: TGTGCCAGCAGTTCCCCAGGCGGTGGTGAAGCTTTCTTT. This sequence encodes CASSSPGGGEAFF.

The rearrangement joins TRBV7-2 to TRBJ2-7; D gene unclear. Germline V gene data show CDR1 as SGHTA and CDR2 as FQGNSA. This CDR3 region has 11 residues. V lost 8 bases and J lost 2, with 7 bases in between. The CDR3 coding sequence is TGTGCCAGCGGGTACACCTACGAGCAGTACTTC. Its translation is CASGYTYEQYF.

This clonotype was seen repeatedly, ten times or more. V and J are TRBV27 and TRBJ1-1; D unresolved. The germline gives CDR1 MNHEY, CDR2 SMNVEV (reference sequence). V was shortened by 4 bases and J by 0 bases, with 6 bases between the two germline ends. There are 13 residues in the CDR3. CDR3 sequence reads: CASSWNMNTEAFF. In DNA form, the CDR3 reads TGTGCCAGCAGTTGGAACATGAACACTGAAGCTTTCTTT.

The sample holds one count of this clonotype. This may be a read error, as it is one base from a much larger clone. The J gene is TRBJ2-7, the V gene TRBV27; the D is unclear. Near its end, the DNA agrees better with TRBJ2-1, so the J call may be wrong. Per germline, CDR1 MNHEY and CDR2 SMNVEV (reference sequence). The length of the CDR3 is 14 residues. As DNA, the CDR3 is TGTGCCAGCAGTTTAGGTGGGGTATCCTACGAGCAGTTCTTC. Protein product: CASSLGGVSYEQFF.

At least ten counts were recorded for this clonotype. This chain's CDR3 is CASSLFQGAGELFF. The CDR3 nucleotides are TGTGCCAGCAGTTTATTCCAGGGGGCCGGGGAGCTGTTTTTT. V is TRBV28 and J is TRBJ2-2; TRBD1 agrees at 7 bases. CDR3 length equals 14 residues. V gave up 1 base and J gave up 6 bases; unmatched junction bases: 2. CDR1 is MDHEN, CDR2 SYDVKM, per germline.

This clonotype was counted at least ten times. V gene TRBV7-2 combines with J gene TRBJ2-4; D is unclear. The CDR3 sequence is 14 residues long. V lost 1 base, J lost 0 bases, and 4 bases lay in between. The germline V gene has CDR1 SGHTA and CDR2 FQGNSA. The CDR3 loop is CASSLVGAKNIQYF. CDR3 in DNA: TGTGCCAGCAGCTTAGTAGGAGCCAAAAACATTCAGTACTTC.

By share, this clonotype ranks as medium-sized. The chain combines TRBV29-1 with TRBJ2-7; D is possibly TRBD2 (6 bases). This CDR3 comprises 16 residues. CDR1 and CDR2 from the germline V gene are SQVTM and ANQGSEA. V shed 1 base and J shed 6 bases, with 22 bases lying between them. The CDR3: CSVEGLNPGAHSEQYF. The CDR3 bases are TGCAGCGTTGAAGGGTTGAACCCGGGAGCCCACTCCGAGCAGTACTTC.

In the case of this clonotype: A read error may explain this, as a much larger clone is one base away. The rearrangement links TRBV19 to TRBJ1-1; D uncertain. The CDR3 has 13 amino acids. Looked up from germline, CDR1 is LNHDA and CDR2 is SQIVND (reference sequence). CDR3 in DNA: TGTGCCAGTAGTATTTCCCAGAACACTGAAGCTCTCTTT. Protein: CASSISQNTEALF.

Ten or more counts support this clonotype. The chain joins TRBV7-9 to TRBJ1-3; the D is unclear. Trimming took off 5 bases at V and 0 bases at J, with 8 bases between the two ends. This CDR3 contains 14 residues. Germline CDR1 SEHNR, CDR2 FQNEAQ (reference sequence). DNA of the CDR3: TGTGCCAGCAGCCCCGACAACTCTGGAAACACCATATATTTT. Its protein is CASSPDNSGNTIYF. Full variable domain (rest looked up from reference TRBV7-9 and TRBJ1-3): DTGVSQNPRHKITKRGQNVTFRCDPISEHNRLYWYRQTLGQGPEFLTYFQNEAQLEKSRLLSDRFSAERPKGSFSTLEIQRTEQGDSAMYLCASSPDNSGNTIYFGEGSWLTVV.

This clonotype was picked up many times. V and J are TRBV9 and TRBJ1-1, with D possibly being TRBD1 (5 bases). Germline assignment: CDR1 SGDLS and CDR2 YYNGEE. The CDR3 spans 13 residues. Trimming took 3 bases from V and 4 from J, leaving 10 bases between them. CDR3 amino acids: CASSGGGGTEAFF. DNA for the CDR3: TGTGCCAGCAGCGGGGGGGGTGGCACTGAAGCTTTCTTT. Full variable domain (remainder filled in from reference TRBV9 and TRBJ1-1): DSGVTQTPKHLITATGQRVTLRCSPRSGDLSVYWYQQSLDQGLQFLIQYYNGEERAKGNILERFSAQQFPDLHSELNLSSLELGDSALYFCASSGGGGTEAFFGQGTRLTVV.

In regard to this clonotype: The junction departs from germline at one end; a sequencing error may be responsible. The CDR3 spells CASTPPPRTDKETQHF. CDR3 bases: TGTGCCAGCACCCCCCCCCCCCGGACAGATAAAGAGACCCAGCACTTC. The gene calls are TRBV7-4 and TRBJ2-5, with a tentative D call TRBD1 (6 bases). The CDR3 contains 16 residues. Germline V CDR1 and CDR2: SGHVT, SQSDAQ.

In this sample, this clonotype turned up many times. This chain links TRBV19 with TRBJ2-7; D not resolved. CDR1 and CDR2 (germline): LNHDA, SQIVND (reference sequence). The CDR3 contains 13 residues. Trimming pared 6 bases from V and 3 bases from J, leaving 12 bases between. The CDR3 sequence is CASSPGTLYEQYF. In DNA form, the CDR3 reads TGTGCCAGTAGCCCGGGCACACTCTACGAGCAGTACTTC.

At least ten counts were recorded for this clonotype. Here the CDR3 reads CASSLRGSGYEQYF. The CDR3 nucleotides read TGTGCCAGCAGTTTACGGGGTAGTGGATACGAGCAGTACTTC. The chain employs TRBV27 and TRBJ2-7; D is possibly TRBD2 (5 bases). V lost 2 bases and J lost 4, with 12 bases in between. Germline loops: CDR1 MNHEY, CDR2 SMNVEV (reference sequence). The CDR3 runs to 14 residues.